A single TCR beta chain is shown here with its context. Its specificity is not known. Drawn from each donor were 9 to 10 milliliters of peripheral blood. Total RNA, at least 5.5 micrograms per sample, came from PBMCs. The data were obtained in a study of blood T cells in healthy people across ages. Sample-barcoded 5' priming and a J-beta primer mix drove a second PCR of roughly 6 to 12 cycles. TCRdb independently ran MiXCR on the 5' RACE reads; one entry per CDR3 protein. The sample carries roughly 730,000 distinct CDR3 sequences, 56% recorded once. Regarding the study as a whole: Any changes in expanded clonotypes were possibly confounded, as donor CMV status remained unknown. TCR beta diversity was tightly associated with the proportion of naive T cells.

Germline values: CDR1 DFQATT, CDR2 SNEGSKA (reference sequence). The CDR3 spans 14 residues. The chain combines TRBV20-1 with TRBJ2-5, with TRBD1 identical over 7 bases. The end of the DNA fits TRBJ2-7 better, so the J call may be wrong. This receptor was identified in a man between 35 and 55 years old in good health. Sequenced sample: blood. CDR3 sequence (DNA): TGCAGTGCAATCGACAGGGCCGGGATTAACGAGCAGTACTTC. Its translation is CSAIDRAGINEQYF.